This T cell receptor beta chain originates from a study of cytomegalovirus exposure and HLA in healthy donors. PCR was performed using 60 Vbeta and 13 Jbeta primers. Repertoires were generated with immunoSEQ multiplex PCR, while TCRdb's copy carries only in-frame clones and drops some. Of approximately 150,000 clones listed, under 80% are singletons. J gave up 7 bases and V 5 bases, and 6 bases lay outside the gene matches. The CDR3 length is 14 residues. The germline CDR1 and CDR2 sequences are SEHNR and FQNEAQ (reference sequence). The sequence derives from a human donor in good health. The chain uses TRBV7-9 and TRBJ1-3, with TRBD1 identical over 9 bases. Sequences were obtained from PBMCs. CDR3 in amino acids: CASSDGTGYNTIYF. The DNA for the CDR3 is TGTGCCAGCAGCGACGGGACAGGGTATAACACCATATATTTT.